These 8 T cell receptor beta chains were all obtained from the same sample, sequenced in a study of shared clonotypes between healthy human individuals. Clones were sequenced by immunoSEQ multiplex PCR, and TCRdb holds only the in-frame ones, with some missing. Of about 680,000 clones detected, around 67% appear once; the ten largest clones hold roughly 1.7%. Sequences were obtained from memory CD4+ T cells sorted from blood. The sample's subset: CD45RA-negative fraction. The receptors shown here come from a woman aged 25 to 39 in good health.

The CDR3 is CAISESGRDAFF. The CDR3 DNA reads as TGTGCCATCAGTGAGTCTGGGCGAGATGCTTTCTTT. The V call is TRBV10-3, the J call TRBJ1-1; D is uncertain. CDR3 length equals 12 residues. The germline gives CDR1 ENHRY, CDR2 SYGVKD. Trimming pared 0 bases from V and 11 bases from J, leaving 10 bases between.

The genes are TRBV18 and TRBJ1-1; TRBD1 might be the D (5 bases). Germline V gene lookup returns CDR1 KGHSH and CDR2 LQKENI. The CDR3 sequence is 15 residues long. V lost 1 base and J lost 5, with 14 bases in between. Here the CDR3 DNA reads TGTGCCAGCTCACCACAGGGGAAGGTATGGACTGAAGCTTTCTTT. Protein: CASSPQGKVWTEAFF.

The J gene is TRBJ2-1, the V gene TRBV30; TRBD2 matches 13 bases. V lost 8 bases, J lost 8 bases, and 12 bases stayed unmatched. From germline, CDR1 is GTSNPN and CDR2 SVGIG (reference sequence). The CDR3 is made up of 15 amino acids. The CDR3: CARKSGTSGMYEQFF. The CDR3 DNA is TGTGCCCGGAAGTCCGGGACTAGCGGGATGTATGAGCAGTTCTTC.

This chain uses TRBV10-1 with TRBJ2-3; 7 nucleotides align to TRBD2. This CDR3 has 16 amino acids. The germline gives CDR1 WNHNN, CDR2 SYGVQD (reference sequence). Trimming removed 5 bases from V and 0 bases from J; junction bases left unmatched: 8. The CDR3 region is CASSHGASGSTDTQYF. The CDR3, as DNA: TGCGCCAGCAGTCATGGGGCTAGCGGCAGCACAGATACGCAGTATTTT.

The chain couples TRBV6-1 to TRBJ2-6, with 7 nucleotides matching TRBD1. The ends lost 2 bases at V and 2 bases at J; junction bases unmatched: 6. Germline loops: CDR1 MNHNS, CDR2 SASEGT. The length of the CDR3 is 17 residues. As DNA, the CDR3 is TGTGCCAGCAGTGAATCGACAGGGAGTACTGGGGCCAACGTCCTGACTTTC. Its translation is CASSESTGSTGANVLTF.

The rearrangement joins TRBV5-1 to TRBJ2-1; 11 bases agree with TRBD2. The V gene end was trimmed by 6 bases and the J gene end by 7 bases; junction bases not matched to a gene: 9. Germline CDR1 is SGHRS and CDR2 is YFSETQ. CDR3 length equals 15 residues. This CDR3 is CASKSLAGGGNEQFF. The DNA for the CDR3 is TGCGCCAGCAAGTCCCTAGCGGGAGGTGGTAATGAGCAGTTCTTC. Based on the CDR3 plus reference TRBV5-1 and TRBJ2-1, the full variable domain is KAGVTQTPRYLIKTRGQQVTLSCSPISGHRSVSWYQQTPGQGLQFLFEYFSETQRNKGNFPGRFSGRQFSNSRSEMNVSTLELGDSALYLCASKSLAGGGNEQFFGPGTRLTVL.

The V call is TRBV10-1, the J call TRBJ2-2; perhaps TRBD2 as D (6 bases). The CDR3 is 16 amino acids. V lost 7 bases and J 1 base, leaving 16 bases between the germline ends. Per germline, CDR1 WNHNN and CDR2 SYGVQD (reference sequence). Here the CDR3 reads CASKPSGSLNTGELFF. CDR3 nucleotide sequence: TGCGCCAGCAAACCGTCCGGGAGCCTGAACACCGGGGAGCTGTTTTTT.

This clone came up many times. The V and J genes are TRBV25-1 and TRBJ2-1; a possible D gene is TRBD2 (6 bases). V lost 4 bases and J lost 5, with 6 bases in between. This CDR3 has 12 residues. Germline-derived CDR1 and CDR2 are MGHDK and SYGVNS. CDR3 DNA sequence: TGTGCCAGCAGTGGGAGGGACAATGAGCAGTTCTTC. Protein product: CASSGRDNEQFF.